Below, 6 T cell receptor beta chains from the same sample are listed, as sequenced in a study of blood T cell repertoires in COVID-19 (dated by TCRdb to the early 2020s). Libraries were made using the immunoSEQ multiplex PCR assay. What TCRdb holds here is the immuneACCESS table cut down to in-frame rearrangements. Part of the clones is not present; checked against another copy, under half of the missing clones reflect an unresolved V gene, and the others are unexplained. The sample profile shows some 56,000 clones; approximately 81% of them were found once. The ten biggest clones cover 10% to 15% of the sample. Sample: peripheral blood. These TCRs come from a woman older than 75 with acute or convalescent COVID-19.

The V call is TRBV12-3 or TRBV12-4, the J call TRBJ2-3, with unresolved D. The V and J ends lost 6 bases and 6 bases respectively, with 10 bases between them. The length of the CDR3 is 12 residues. The CDR3 spells CASSYARDTQYF. CDR3 DNA: TGTGCCAGCAGCTACGCGAGGGATACGCAGTATTTT.

The chain carries TRBV10-3 and TRBJ1-2; tentative D call: TRBD1 (5 bases). The V and J ends lost 4 bases and 1 base respectively, with 7 bases between them. The germline gives CDR1 ENHRY, CDR2 SYGVKD. The CDR3 is made up of 13 amino acids. In DNA, the CDR3 is TGTGCCATCAGTGCAGGGTATAACTATGGCTACACCTTC. It codes for CAISAGYNYGYTF.

V gene TRBV4-2 combines with J gene TRBJ2-5; 7 nucleotides align to TRBD2. Trimming at V came to 4 bases and at J to 5 bases, leaving 13 bases not matched to a gene. Per the germline V gene, CDR1 is LGHNA and CDR2 is YNFKEQ. This CDR3 is built from 16 residues. The CDR3 is CASSLRTGTNEETQYF. The CDR3 bases are TGTGCCAGCAGCCTACGGACCGGGACTAACGAGGAGACCCAGTACTTC.

This clone was observed once. The chain is built from TRBV3-1 (or the pseudogene TRBV3-2) and TRBJ1-1, with D uncertain. The germline gives CDR1 LGHDT, CDR2 YNNKEL (reference sequence). V dropped 2 bases and J dropped 4 bases, with 11 bases sitting between them. This CDR3 comprises 14 residues. CDR3 sequence reads: CASSQSGSSTEAFF. CDR3 sequence (DNA): TGTGCCAGCAGCCAATCGGGAAGTTCCACTGAAGCTTTCTTT.

This clone was observed a few times. The chain combines TRBV2 with TRBJ2-3; 8 bases match TRBD1. CDR3 length: 12 residues. V shed 9 bases and J 6 bases; nucleotides not matched to a gene: 5. Germline V gene lookup returns CDR1 SNHLY and CDR2 FYNNEI. CDR3 amino acids: CAREGQGDTQYF. In DNA form, the CDR3 reads TGTGCCAGGGAAGGACAGGGCGATACGCAGTATTTT.

The DNA for the CDR3 is TGTGCCAGCAGCCAAGCTCAGGGCGCCTATGGCTACACCTTC. It translates to CASSQAQGAYGYTF. The V and J genes are TRBV3-1 (or the pseudogene TRBV3-2) and TRBJ1-2; TRBD1 is a possible D gene (5 bases). Per germline, CDR1 LGHDT and CDR2 YNNKEL (reference sequence). V lost 1 base to trimming and J lost 4 bases, with 10 bases between them. This CDR3 comprises 14 residues.